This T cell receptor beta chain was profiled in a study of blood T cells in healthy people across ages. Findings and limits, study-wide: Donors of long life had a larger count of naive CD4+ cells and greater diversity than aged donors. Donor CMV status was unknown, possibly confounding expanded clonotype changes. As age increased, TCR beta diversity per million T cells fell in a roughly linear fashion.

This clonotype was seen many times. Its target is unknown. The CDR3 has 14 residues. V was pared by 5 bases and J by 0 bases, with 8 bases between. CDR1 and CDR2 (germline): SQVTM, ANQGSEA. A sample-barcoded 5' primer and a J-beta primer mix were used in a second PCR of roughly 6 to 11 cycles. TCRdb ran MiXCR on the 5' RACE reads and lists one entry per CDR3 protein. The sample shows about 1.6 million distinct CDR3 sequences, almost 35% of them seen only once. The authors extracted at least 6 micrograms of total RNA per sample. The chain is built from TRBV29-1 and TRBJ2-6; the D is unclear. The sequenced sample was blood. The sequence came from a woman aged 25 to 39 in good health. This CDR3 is CSVKGNSGANVLTF. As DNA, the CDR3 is TGCAGCGTTAAGGGAAACTCTGGGGCCAACGTCCTGACTTTC.